This T cell receptor (beta chain) was captured in a study of naive and memory T cell subsets. Whole-study results and caveats: Possibly reflecting memory cells re-expressing CD45RA, a few larger clonotypes occurred in naive repertoires, especially CD8. RNA-based TCR counts may shift with T cell activation and differentiation.

As concerns this clonotype: Antigen: not known.

Two oligonucleotides, mixed equimolar, formed the beta constant-region primer covering TRBC1 and TRBC2. TCRdb re-derived calls from the UMI-ligation and nested PCR reads in MiXCR, one entry per CDR3 protein. The profile covers 130,000 to 150,000 distinct CDR3 sequences, with approximately 15% appearing a single time and 0.14% to 0.15% taken by the ten largest. The CDR3 sequence is 12 residues long. Trimming pared 7 bases from V and 3 bases from J, leaving 7 bases between. Input material: naive CD4+ T cells from blood. This rearrangement joins TRBV12-3 or TRBV12-4 to TRBJ2-1, with D hard to call. The receptor's source is a human donor in good health. The CDR3 DNA reads as TGTGCCAGCACCCCCAGCTACAATGAGCAGTTCTTC. Protein: CASTPSYNEQFF.